These T cell receptor beta chains were read from a single sample in a study of blood T cell repertoires in COVID-19. Method: immunoSEQ multiplex PCR; TCRdb's copy keeps in-frame clones and lacks some. The data contain roughly 250,000 clones, 82% of them singletons. Sequenced: peripheral blood. Receptors originate from a woman of 80 years or more with active or convalescent COVID-19. Both conserved end residues are part of each CDR3. D genes are given only for firm matches. Size is stated for part of the rows, as once, few or many counts, or as a class when the clone is expanded.

v_gene	j_gene	d_gene	abundance	CDR3nt	CDR3aa
TRBV29-1	TRBJ1-2	TRBD1	few	TGCAGCGTTACCCCCTCTCCGGGACAGAAAGGCCTCGATAACTATGGCTACACCTTC	CSVTPSPGQKGLDNYGYTF
TRBV5-1	TRBJ2-1	TRBD2	few	TGCGCCAGCAGCTGGCAGCGACTAGCGGGAGATATCTATGAGCAGTTCTTC	CASSWQRLAGDIYEQFF
TRBV7-9	TRBJ2-2	.	.	TGTGCCAGCAGTCCAGCGGGCATTTCGAACACCGGGGAGCTGTTTTTT	CASSPAGISNTGELFF
TRBV2	TRBJ1-2	.	.	TGTGCCAGCATCCTCAGAATCCAGGGAGGCTACACCTTC	CASILRIQGGYTF
TRBV18	TRBJ2-3	.	.	TGTGCCAGCTCACCCCAGGGGAGCACAGATACGCAGTATTTT	CASSPQGSTDTQYF
TRBV5-1	TRBJ2-5	.	.	TGCGCCAGCAGCCCGGGACTTCCAAGGGTAGAGACCCAGTACTTC	CASSPGLPRVETQYF
TRBV19	TRBJ1-2	.	.	TGTGCCAGTAGTATTTCGCCCAGAAATGGCTACACCTTC	CASSISPRNGYTF
TRBV5-1	TRBJ2-5	.	.	TGCGCCAGCAGCTTGGCGACTAGGACCCAGACCGGGGAGACCCAGTACTTC	CASSLATRTQTGETQYF
TRBV7-2	TRBJ2-5	.	.	TGTGCCAGCAGCTTAGGCGCGGTGGAGACCCAGTACTTC	CASSLGAVETQYF
TRBV7-9	TRBJ1-3	.	.	TGTGCCAGCAGCTTGACAGTCTCTGGAAACACCATATATTTT	CASSLTVSGNTIYF
TRBV28	TRBJ1-2	.	.	TGTGCCAGCAGTGTCACAGGGTTCATCGGCTACACCTTC	CASSVTGFIGYTF
TRBV5-1	TRBJ2-3	.	once	TGCGCCAGCAGCCTCTCCACAGATACGCAGTATTTT	CASSLSTDTQYF
TRBV30	TRBJ2-7	TRBD2	.	TGTGCCTGGACCCCTAGCGGGAGGGCTTACGAGCAGTACTTC	CAWTPSGRAYEQYF
TRBV29-1	TRBJ2-1	.	.	TGCAGCGCCACTCAGGGAGGGGGGAACAATGAGCAGTTCTTC	CSATQGGGNNEQFF
TRBV12-3/TRBV12-4	TRBJ1-1	.	.	TGTGCCAGCAGACAGGGATTCGGCACTGAAGCTTTCTTT	CASRQGFGTEAFF
TRBV28	TRBJ1-5	.	.	TGTGCCAGCAGGCCGGGACAATACCAGCCCCAGCATTTT	CASRPGQYQPQHF
TRBV7-8	TRBJ2-3	TRBD2	.	TGTGCCAGCAGCCCGGGGGGGGATAGGGATACGCAGTATTTT	CASSPGGDRDTQYF
TRBV28	TRBJ1-2	.	once	TGTGCCAGCTCATCCAGGGCAGGTGTTTATGGCTACACCTTC	CASSSRAGVYGYTF
TRBV18	TRBJ2-3	TRBD2	.	TGTGCCAGCTCCGGGGGGAGCACAGATACGCAGTATTTT	CASSGGSTDTQYF
TRBV6-4	TRBJ2-1	.	few	TGTGCCAGCAGTGACTCGAGCGAGAATGAGCAGTTCTTC	CASSDSSENEQFF
TRBV7-2	TRBJ2-3	TRBD2	.	TGTGCCAGCAGCTTAAGGGGCTCTGGCGGGGGGGTAACAGATACGCAGTATTTT	CASSLRGSGGGVTDTQYF
TRBV11-2	TRBJ2-5	.	.	TGTGCCAGCAGCTTGGGATTAGGGGGCCAAGAGACCCAGTACTTC	CASSLGLGGQETQYF
TRBV30	TRBJ2-1	TRBD2	.	TGTGCCTGGATTCGGGGACTAGCGGGAGGAGACAATGAGCAGTTCTTC	CAWIRGLAGGDNEQFF
TRBV2	TRBJ2-3	TRBD1	.	TGTGCCAGCAGTAAGGACAGGGAGATCACAGATACGCAGTATTTT	CASSKDREITDTQYF
TRBV6-1	TRBJ1-1	.	.	TGTGCCAGCAGTGAATACCTGCTCCTACTAGGCGGCACTGAAGCTTTCTTT	CASSEYLLLLGGTEAFF
TRBV12-3/TRBV12-4	TRBJ1-3	.	.	TGTGCCAGCAGTTTATCTATCGGAAACACCATATATTTT	CASSLSIGNTIYF
TRBV4-2	TRBJ2-3	.	.	TGTGCCAGCAGCCAAGACTTCCAGGCCACAGATACGCAGTATTTT	CASSQDFQATDTQYF
TRBV5-4	TRBJ1-2	TRBD1	once	TGTGCCAGCAGCGCAGGGGGCTTACATGGCTACACCTTC	CASSAGGLHGYTF
TRBV28	TRBJ1-2	TRBD1	.	TGTGCCAGCAGTACGGGACAGGGTGTGACCTATGGCTACACCTTC	CASSTGQGVTYGYTF
TRBV5-1	TRBJ2-1	TRBD2	.	TGCGCCAGCAGCTTGGATGGGTCGGGACTAGTCGTCAATGAGCAGTTCTTC	CASSLDGSGLVVNEQFF
TRBV2	TRBJ1-1	.	.	TGTGCCAGCAGGCTAAACACTGAAGCTTTCTTT	CASRLNTEAFF
TRBV6-5	TRBJ1-2	.	.	TGTGCCAGCAGTCCGCGACAGGAATCGGTCTATGGCTACACCTTC	CASSPRQESVYGYTF
TRBV30	TRBJ2-2	TRBD2	.	TGTGCCTGGAGTGTAGTCTTTACTAGCGGGGTCCACACCGGGGAGCTGTTTTTT	CAWSVVFTSGVHTGELFF
TRBV11-2	TRBJ2-5	.	.	TGTGCCAGCAGCTTAGAATGGGTAGGAGGGACCCAGTACTTC	CASSLEWVGGTQYF
TRBV30	TRBJ1-2	.	.	TGTGCCTGGAGTGGACAGCAGGGGTATGGCTACACCTTC	CAWSGQQGYGYTF
TRBV27	TRBJ1-1	TRBD1	.	TGTGCCAGCAGTTCGGGCCCGGGACAGGGGCTCACTGAAGCTTTCTTT	CASSSGPGQGLTEAFF
TRBV10-3	TRBJ1-1	.	once	TGTGCCATCAGTGAGGGACAGAGCACTGAAGCTTTCTTT	CAISEGQSTEAFF
TRBV18	TRBJ2-7	TRBD2	.	TGTGCCAGCTCACTAAAAGAGACTAGCGGGTTCTCCTACGAGCAGTACTTC	CASSLKETSGFSYEQYF
TRBV5-6	TRBJ2-2	.	.	TGTGCCAGCAGCTCCCGGGACACCCACGTAGGCGGCGGGGAGCTGTTTTTT	CASSSRDTHVGGGELFF
TRBV7-8	TRBJ2-3	TRBD2	.	TGTGCCAGCAGCGTCGGGGGGGCTGCGCAGTATTTT	CASSVGGAAQYF
TRBV7-6	TRBJ2-5	TRBD1	.	TGTGCCAGCAGCAAAACAGGGGGGACGGAACAAGAGACCCAGTACTTC	CASSKTGGTEQETQYF
TRBV19	TRBJ1-4	.	.	TGTGCCAGCCGCGGGGGGACTAATGAAAAACTGTTTTTT	CASRGGTNEKLFF
TRBV11-2	TRBJ2-1	TRBD2	.	TGTGCCAGCAGCCAAAGTCTAGCGGGAAAACTCAATGAGCAGTTCTTC	CASSQSLAGKLNEQFF
TRBV5-1	TRBJ2-3	TRBD2	.	TGCGCCAGCAGCTTGGGGACGGGAGGAAGCACAGATACGCAGTATTTT	CASSLGTGGSTDTQYF
TRBV19	TRBJ2-5	TRBD2	.	TGTGCCAGTAGTATATATGGGTCGACTAGCGGGAGGAGGGCGACCCAGTACTTC	CASSIYGSTSGRRATQYF
TRBV4-2	TRBJ2-2	TRBD1	.	TGTGCCAGCAGCCAAGGGGACAGGGGGGTCACCGGGGAGCTGTTTTTT	CASSQGDRGVTGELFF
TRBV15	TRBJ2-5	TRBD2	.	TGTGCCACCAGCAGAGACGGCGGGGGACAAGAGACCCAGTACTTC	CATSRDGGGQETQYF
TRBV30	TRBJ2-1	.	.	TGTGCCTGGAGTAGAGGATACAATGAGCAGTTCTTC	CAWSRGYNEQFF
TRBV7-9	TRBJ1-4	.	once	TGTGCCAGCAGCTTAGCTGGGAGTGAAAAACTGTTTTTT	CASSLAGSEKLFF
TRBV7-9	TRBJ1-2	TRBD1	.	TGTGCCAGCAGCTCGGACAGGATTTTATCCTATGGCTACACCTTC	CASSSDRILSYGYTF
TRBV5-1	TRBJ2-3	TRBD2	once	TGCGCCAGCAGCTTGGGCCTAGCGGGAGCACAAGATACGCAGTATTTT	CASSLGLAGAQDTQYF
TRBV18	TRBJ2-1	.	.	TGTGCCAGCTCCCCGACAGGGACTAGCTCCTACAATGAGCAGTTCTTC	CASSPTGTSSYNEQFF
TRBV15	TRBJ2-2	.	.	TGTGCCACCAGCAGAGACGCCAGGGGAAGCGGGGAGCTGTTTTTT	CATSRDARGSGELFF
TRBV24-1	TRBJ1-2	.	.	TGTGCCACCAGTGACAGGCGTCGGGGGAACTATGGCTACACCTTC	CATSDRRRGNYGYTF